This is a list of T cell receptor beta chains from one sample in a study of blood T cell repertoires in COVID-19. The protocol was immunoSEQ multiplex PCR, while the TCRdb copy is restricted to in-frame clones and leaves out a portion. The sample contains about 140,000 clones, about 82% of which appear only once. Material for sequencing was peripheral blood. Receptor source: a woman aged 55 to 70 with acute or convalescent COVID-19. Each CDR3 is given with its conserved first and last residue. The order of the fields is D gene, clone size, J gene, V gene, CDR3 DNA, CDR3 protein. A D gene is named only where the DNA matches it firmly. Some rows mark clone size as missing; the rest say once, few, many or name a class of expanded clone.

d_call: NA
clone_size: few
j_call: TRBJ1-2
v_call: TRBV3-1/TRBV3-2
cdr3_nt: TGTGCCAGCAGCCAAGGGGAGACCTATGGCTACACCTTC
cdr3_aa: CASSQGETYGYTF

d_call: TRBD1
clone_size: NA
j_call: TRBJ1-2
v_call: TRBV10-2
cdr3_nt: TGCGCCAGCAGTGACAGGGGGAACTATGGCTACACCTTC
cdr3_aa: CASSDRGNYGYTF

d_call: NA
clone_size: NA
j_call: TRBJ1-1
v_call: TRBV5-5
cdr3_nt: TGTGCCAGCAGCTTGGGTCGGGGTACTGAAGCTTTCTTT
cdr3_aa: CASSLGRGTEAFF

d_call: NA
clone_size: NA
j_call: TRBJ2-7
v_call: TRBV27
cdr3_nt: TGTGCCAGCGGACTGGGGGCGAGTCCCCACGAGCAGTACTTC
cdr3_aa: CASGLGASPHEQYF

d_call: TRBD1
clone_size: NA
j_call: TRBJ2-7
v_call: TRBV5-1
cdr3_nt: TGCGCCAGCAGGGACAGGAGGACCTACGAGCAGTACTTC
cdr3_aa: CASRDRRTYEQYF

d_call: NA
clone_size: NA
j_call: TRBJ1-1
v_call: TRBV6-5
cdr3_nt: TGTGCCAGCAGTTACGGCTGGGGCTTGAACACTGAAGCTTTCTTT
cdr3_aa: CASSYGWGLNTEAFF

d_call: TRBD1
clone_size: NA
j_call: TRBJ2-7
v_call: TRBV9
cdr3_nt: TGTGCCAGCAGCGTAGGGGGACAGGGGATCCCCTACGAGCAGTACTTC
cdr3_aa: CASSVGGQGIPYEQYF

d_call: TRBD1
clone_size: NA
j_call: TRBJ1-6
v_call: TRBV5-1
cdr3_nt: TGCGCCAGCAGCCCGGTGGGACAGGGAGAGAATTCACCCCTCCACTTT
cdr3_aa: CASSPVGQGENSPLHF

d_call: TRBD1
clone_size: once
j_call: TRBJ2-5
v_call: TRBV28
cdr3_nt: TGTGCCAGCAGCCGTAGGGGGCCCCAGTACTTC
cdr3_aa: CASSRRGPQYF

d_call: NA
clone_size: NA
j_call: TRBJ2-4
v_call: TRBV20-1
cdr3_nt: TGCAGTGCTAGTAGCGTAGCCAAAAACATTCAGTACTTC
cdr3_aa: CSASSVAKNIQYF

d_call: NA
clone_size: NA
j_call: TRBJ2-1
v_call: TRBV28
cdr3_nt: TGTGCCAGCACTGTGGCAGTGGACAATGAGCAGTTCTTC
cdr3_aa: CASTVAVDNEQFF

d_call: NA
clone_size: NA
j_call: TRBJ2-3
v_call: TRBV5-1
cdr3_nt: TGCGCCAGCAGCTTGGAGCAGGCGCATGCAGATACGCAGTATTTT
cdr3_aa: CASSLEQAHADTQYF

d_call: TRBD2
clone_size: once
j_call: TRBJ2-3
v_call: TRBV30
cdr3_nt: TGTGCCTGGAGTGTACTAGCGGGGGTGACAGATACGCAGTATTTT
cdr3_aa: CAWSVLAGVTDTQYF

d_call: TRBD1
clone_size: NA
j_call: TRBJ2-1
v_call: TRBV5-1
cdr3_nt: TGCGCCAGCAGCTCTCAAAAAATCAGGGGGAATGAGCAGTTCTTC
cdr3_aa: CASSSQKIRGNEQFF

d_call: NA
clone_size: few
j_call: TRBJ2-1
v_call: TRBV5-1
cdr3_nt: TGCGCCAGCAGGCCCGGGGAAATTTTAGGCAATGAGCAGTTCTTC
cdr3_aa: CASRPGEILGNEQFF